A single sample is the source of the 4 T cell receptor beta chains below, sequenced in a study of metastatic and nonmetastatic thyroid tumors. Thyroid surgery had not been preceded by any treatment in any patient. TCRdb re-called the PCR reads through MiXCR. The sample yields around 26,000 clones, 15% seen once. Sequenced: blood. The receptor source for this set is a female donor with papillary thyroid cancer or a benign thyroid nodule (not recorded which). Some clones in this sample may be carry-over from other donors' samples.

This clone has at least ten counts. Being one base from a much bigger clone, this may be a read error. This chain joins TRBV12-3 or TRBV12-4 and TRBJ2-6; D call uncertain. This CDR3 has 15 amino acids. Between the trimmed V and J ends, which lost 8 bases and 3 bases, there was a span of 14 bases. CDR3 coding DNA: TGTGCCAGCGGCCCTTTTAGGGTTGGGGCCAACGTCCTGACTTTC. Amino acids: CASGPFRVGANVLTF.

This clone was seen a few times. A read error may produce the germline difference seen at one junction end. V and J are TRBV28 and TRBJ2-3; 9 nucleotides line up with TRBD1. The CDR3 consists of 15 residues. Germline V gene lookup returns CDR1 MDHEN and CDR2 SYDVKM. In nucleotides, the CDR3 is TGTGCCAGCAAGGCTACGGACAGGGGATCAGATACGCAATATTTT. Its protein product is CASKATDRGSDTQYF.

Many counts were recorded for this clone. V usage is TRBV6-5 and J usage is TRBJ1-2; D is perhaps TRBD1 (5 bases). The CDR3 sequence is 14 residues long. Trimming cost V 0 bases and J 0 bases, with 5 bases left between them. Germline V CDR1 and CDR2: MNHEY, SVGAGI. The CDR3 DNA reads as TGTGCCAGCAGTTACTCAGGGGCTAACTATGGCTACACCTTC. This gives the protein CASSYSGANYGYTF.

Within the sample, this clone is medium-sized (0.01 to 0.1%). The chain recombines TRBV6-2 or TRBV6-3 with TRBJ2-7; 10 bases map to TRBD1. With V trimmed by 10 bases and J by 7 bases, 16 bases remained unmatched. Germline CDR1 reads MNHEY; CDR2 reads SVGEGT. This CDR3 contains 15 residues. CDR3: CATLGAGQGFQEQYF. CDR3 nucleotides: TGTGCCACCCTAGGGGCGGGACAGGGGTTTCAAGAGCAGTACTTC.